Listed below are T cell receptor beta chains from one sample, sequenced in a study of cytomegalovirus exposure and HLA in healthy donors. Here immunoSEQ multiplex PCR was the method, and the copy in TCRdb shows in-frame clones only, minus some. There are about 250,000 clones in the sample; 70% to 90% occur only once, and roughly 0.26% lies in the top ten. The specimen was PBMCs. The source is a girl aged 2 to 10 in good health and CMV-seronegative. Both conserved end residues are part of each CDR3. The D gene is left open where the match is weak. Clone sizes are given selectively: once, few, many, or a class where the clone is expanded.

d_call	v_call	j_call	cdr3_length	clone_size	cdr3_nt	cdr3_aa
TRBD2	TRBV7-8	TRBJ2-7	15	-	TGTGCCAGCAGCTTAGAACTAGCGCGAGCTTACGAGCAGTACTTC	CASSLELARAYEQYF
TRBD2	TRBV9	TRBJ2-5	16	-	TGTGCCAGCAGCGTAGTGGGGACTAGCGTGGGGGAGACCCAGTACTTC	CASSVVGTSVGETQYF
TRBD1	TRBV10-3	TRBJ1-1	14	few	TGTGCCATCAGTACCGACAGGGGGTGGACTGAAGCTTTCTTT	CAISTDRGWTEAFF
-	TRBV7-9	TRBJ1-4	14	-	TGTGCCAGCAGCTTAGCGGGGCGGAATGAAAAACTGTTTTTT	CASSLAGRNEKLFF
TRBD1	TRBV11-2	TRBJ1-2	14	once	TGTGCCAGCAGCTTAGAACAGGGGGCAGAGGGCTACACCTTC	CASSLEQGAEGYTF
TRBD1	TRBV30	TRBJ1-2	11	-	TGTGCCTGGACAAAGACAGGGGTGTCGACCTTC	CAWTKTGVSTF
TRBD1	TRBV19	TRBJ2-5	15	-	TGTGCCAGTAGTCCAGGGGACAGGGTCGAAGAGACCCAGTACTTC	CASSPGDRVEETQYF
-	TRBV7-8	TRBJ2-5	14	-	TGTGCCAGCAGCTTTGTAGGGGACCAAGAGACCCAGTACTTC	CASSFVGDQETQYF
-	TRBV6-5	TRBJ2-1	14	-	TGTGCCAGCAGTTACCTATCAGGGGAAAAAAGGCAGTTCTTC	CASSYLSGEKRQFF
TRBD1	TRBV29-1	TRBJ2-7	18	-	TGCAGCGTTGAAATACCGGATAAACCTGCGGGACAGGGGCACGAGCAGTACTTC	CSVEIPDKPAGQGHEQYF
TRBD1	TRBV11-1	TRBJ2-7	14	-	TGTGCCAGCAGCTTAGGCAGGGGGAGCTACGAGCAGTACTTC	CASSLGRGSYEQYF
TRBD2	TRBV5-1	TRBJ2-7	14	-	TGCGCCAGCAGCCATAGCGGGGTAGGCTACGAGCAGTACTTC	CASSHSGVGYEQYF
-	TRBV19	TRBJ1-6	14	-	TGTGCCAGTAGGAGTAGCTCCTATAATTCACCCCTCCACTTT	CASRSSSYNSPLHF
-	TRBV7-9	TRBJ2-2	15	once	TGTGCCAGCAGAGACAGGCTGTCGAACACCGGGGAGCTGTTTTTT	CASRDRLSNTGELFF
-	TRBV11-2	TRBJ1-4	16	-	TGTGCCAGCAGCTTCCCAGGGAGGGTCTCTAATGAAAAACTGTTTTTT	CASSFPGRVSNEKLFF
-	TRBV7-2	TRBJ1-2	12	once	TGTGCCCCCGGAGGGTATAACTATGGCTACACCTTC	CAPGGYNYGYTF
-	TRBV2	TRBJ2-5	14	-	TGTGCCAGCAGGGGGCGGAATGAAAAAGAGACCCAGTACTTC	CASRGRNEKETQYF
-	TRBV11-2	TRBJ2-7	15	once	TGTGCCAGCAGCTTAGATGTCGACATCTCCTACGAGCAGTACTTC	CASSLDVDISYEQYF
-	TRBV27	TRBJ1-1	13	-	TGTGCCAGCAGTATTACTAGGAACACTGAAGCTTTCTTT	CASSITRNTEAFF
TRBD2	TRBV11-2	TRBJ2-1	14	-	TGTGCCAGCAGCTTAGTTACGACTAGCGGGGAGCAGTTCTTC	CASSLVTTSGEQFF
TRBD1	TRBV27	TRBJ1-5	16	-	TGTGCCAGCAGTTTAACCGGGACAGGGACAAATCAGCCCCAGCATTTT	CASSLTGTGTNQPQHF
-	TRBV27	TRBJ1-5	14	-	TGTGCCAGCAGTAGCTTCAACAGCAATCAGCCCCAGCATTTT	CASSSFNSNQPQHF
TRBD1	TRBV18	TRBJ2-7	17	-	TGTGCCAGCTCACCTCGGGGCCGGGGACAGGGAGGGGAAGAGCAGTACTTC	CASSPRGRGQGGEEQYF
TRBD2	TRBV4-1	TRBJ2-4	17	once	TGCGCCAGCAGCCGAGAGCCCATAGCGGGGGGCGGGGCCTCGAGTAACTTC	CASSREPIAGGGASSNF
-	TRBV6-5	TRBJ1-2	14	-	TGTGCCAGCAGTACCCCGGGACACCCCGGAAATAACACCTTC	CASSTPGHPGNNTF
TRBD1	TRBV27	TRBJ1-5	16	-	TGTGCCAGCAGTAGTGAGACAGGGGGCCCGAATCAGCCCCAGCATTTT	CASSSETGGPNQPQHF
-	TRBV5-1	TRBJ1-5	12	-	TGCGCCAGCAGCTTGACGGGTCAGCCCCAGCATTTT	CASSLTGQPQHF
TRBD2	TRBV6-1	TRBJ2-7	14	-	TGTGCCAGCAAAGGGGAGGTTGCGGGAGGGTGGCAGTACTTC	CASKGEVAGGWQYF
TRBD2	TRBV5-1	TRBJ2-2	16	-	TGCGCCAGCAGCTTGGGGGCTAGCGGGAGCGGCGGGGAGCTGTTTTTT	CASSLGASGSGGELFF
TRBD2	TRBV10-1	TRBJ2-2	19	-	TGCGCCAGCCCTCTTGCCCATAGCGGGAGGATGAGCAGCACCGGGGAGCTGTTTTTT	CASPLAHSGRMSSTGELFF
-	TRBV10-3	TRBJ2-7	14	-	TGTGCCATCAGTGGAGTAGCGTCTTCCTACGAGCAGTACTTC	CAISGVASSYEQYF
-	TRBV6-1	TRBJ1-2	13	-	TGTGCCACCAGGACAGCCACTAACTATGGCTACACCTTC	CATRTATNYGYTF
TRBD1	TRBV9	TRBJ2-3	16	once	TGTGCCAGCAGCTTCGGGACAGGCACTAGCACAGATACGCAGTATTTT	CASSFGTGTSTDTQYF
TRBD2	TRBV5-1	TRBJ2-7	18	-	TGCGCCAGCAGCTTGAACTTGATCCTAGCGGGAAATCTCTACGAGCAGTACTTC	CASSLNLILAGNLYEQYF
TRBD2	TRBV5-1	TRBJ2-7	13	-	TGCGCCAGCAGCACTCCGGGAGGGTCCGAGCAGTACTTC	CASSTPGGSEQYF
TRBD2	TRBV7-3	TRBJ2-7	16	-	TGTGCCAGCAGCATAACGGGGACTAGCGGGGGCTACGAGCAGTACTTC	CASSITGTSGGYEQYF
-	TRBV30	TRBJ2-1	13	-	TGTGCCTGGAGAGCGGCTTCCTACAATGAGCAGTTCTTC	CAWRAASYNEQFF
-	TRBV10-2	TRBJ2-3	12	-	TGCGCCAGCAGAGAGCTTACAGATACGCAGTATTTT	CASRELTDTQYF
TRBD1	TRBV6-1	TRBJ1-1	11	few	TGTGCCACGGACAGGGGGACTGAAGCTTTCTTT	CATDRGTEAFF
TRBD2	TRBV5-1	TRBJ2-3	17	few	TGCGCCAGCAGCTTGGTGTCGACTAGCGGGAGTGTGGATACGCAGTATTTT	CASSLVSTSGSVDTQYF
TRBD1	TRBV7-2	TRBJ2-2	14	-	TGTGCCAGCAGCTGGAAACAGGGGACCGGGGAGCTGTTTTTT	CASSWKQGTGELFF
TRBD1	TRBV5-5	TRBJ2-7	14	-	TGTGCCAGCAGCACCAGACAGGGAATGTGGGAGCAGTACTTC	CASSTRQGMWEQYF